The clone carrying this T cell receptor beta chain was counted once. The antigen is undetermined. The sample originates from a study of CD4 T cell repertoires in COVID-19. For the study at large: After less than 12 days of IL-2 expansion, CFSE-low cells were relabeled and restimulated with other coronavirus spikes. Findings and caveats of the study: SARS-CoV and/or HKU1 spike cultures shared between 7 and 25% of SARS-CoV-2 clonotypes. Sharing of several most expanded SARS-CoV-2-reactive clonotypes across memory subsets suggested intraclonal diversification.

Clones were sequenced by immunoSEQ multiplex PCR, and TCRdb holds only the in-frame ones, with some missing. The table includes tens of thousands of clones, roughly 84% detected once. The memory T cells were sequenced right after ex vivo isolation, without culture. The V gene's germline CDR1 is SNHLY and CDR2 FYNNEI. The CDR3 consists of 12 residues. This specimen consisted of central memory CD4+ T cells from blood, obtained before the COVID-19 pandemic. V gene TRBV2 combines with J gene TRBJ2-5; 9 positions agree with TRBD1. The DNA end favors TRBJ2-7, so the J call may be wrong. The clonotype comes from a human donor who had COVID-19. The CDR3 DNA follows: TGTGCCAGCGGGACAGGGACCTACGAGCAGTACTTC. Translating gives CASGTGTYEQYF.